The T cell receptor (beta chain) described here comes from a study of shared clonotypes between healthy human individuals (dated by TCRdb to the early 2020s). Study-wide context: Two women and a few men aged 18 to 49 years were included in the cohort. Libraries were prepared and TCR repertoires were sequenced by different laboratories using diverse techniques, in order to increase sequencing depth and limit assay-specific biases. To estimate repertoire size and how much clonotypes are shared between individuals, the study performed deep sequencing of blood TCR repertoires from a few healthy adults. For each donor, CD4 naive and CD4 memory were each run on three plates, CD8 naive on two plates, and CD8 memory on one plate. Leukapheresis yielded between about 0.9 and 9 billion PBMCs per donor.

Relative to germline, V is missing 1 base and J is missing 2 bases, with 14 bases of the junction outside any gene match. The CDR1 and CDR2 encoded by the germline V gene (reference sequence) are SGHKS and YYEKEE. Measured from the cysteine to the phenylalanine, the CDR3 is 19 residues long. Only the CDR3 region is kept as DNA, spanning 57 bases read in frame from base 1. Using the deep immunoSEQ assay, TCR CDR3 regions were amplified from genomic DNA by multiplex PCR. Extracted genomic DNA from each cell subset was distributed evenly across all wells of several immunoSEQ 96-well plates, and each plate was treated as a replicate. For sorted subsets, roughly 200 ng of genomic DNA, equivalent to about 30,000 T cell genomes, went into each replicate PCR. The purified libraries were quantified using a Qubit 3.0 fluorometer, sized with a Bioanalyzer 2100, and then quantified again using the KAPA Library Quantification kit. Each immunoSEQ 96-well plate was sequenced on its own single-read 150-cycle Illumina NextSeq 550 flow cell. The authors' pipeline ran thus. Because the immunoSEQ output included only junctional sequences and no quality scores, the filtering could not be the same as the filtering used for full-length reads. To assign V/J genes and CDR3, sequences were annotated against IMGT germline references using PyIR, a Python wrapper for IgBLAST v1.9. Any read was removed if the V/J assignment was weak (E-value above 1e-6), the CDR3 was missing, or the read contained stop codons, out-of-frame junctions, or ambiguous translated residues. V3J clonotypes were defined as sequences sharing an identical inferred V gene, J gene, and CDR3 amino acid sequence. Percentage overlap between repertoires was calculated by dividing the number of shared unique clonotypes by the size of the smaller repertoire. Richness of each repertoire was evaluated using RTK rarefaction, the Chao1 estimator, and Recon v2.1 estimates of unobserved clonotypes. Generation probabilities were computed with OLGA for all TCRbeta clonotypes obtained by the gDNA method from a handful of donors. The source is immuneACCESS, and TCRdb retained only in-frame sequences with V and J called. Part of the clones is not carried over; for the studies checked, unresolved V genes explain less than half of this, and the remainder is unexplained. D and trimming were read from the DNA, whereas the V and J calls and clone size are those reported in that table. Within this sample are around 350,000 clones, with around four fifths of them counted one time only. The ten largest clones add up to roughly 10% of the sample.

The donors were healthy, HIV-negative adults who had no recently reported acute infections or vaccinations. Only Caucasian adults living in Nashville, Tennessee, USA were represented among the donors. CD4+ T cells were enriched by magnetic negative selection, after which naive cells were positively selected on CD45RA and the negative fraction was taken as the memory subset. After blood collection by leukapheresis, PBMCs were isolated using Ficoll-Histopaque density gradient centrifugation and then cryopreserved in the vapor phase of liquid nitrogen. Analytical flow cytometry was used to check the purity and quantity of every magnetically sorted T cell population. Genomic DNA was isolated from every sorted fraction and measured by UV absorbance on a Nanodrop 2000c. The paper as a whole reports these results and caveats: Even with the large sequencing depth, rarefaction of the sorted-subset datasets indicated that sequencing was incomplete. When several donors were compared, the shared fraction of clonotypes was about 5.4% for naive CD4, approximately 3.5% for naive CD8, more than 2% for memory CD4, and 0.4% for memory CD8. Naive subsets generally had larger estimated clonotype richness than memory subsets. Pairwise subsampling led to the expectation that sequencing depth would affect the degree of clonotype sharing among donors. Sampling was restricted to blood, and TCR repertoires in tissue are likely to differ from TCR repertoires in blood. Clonotypes shared by all four sorted-subset donors showed higher generation probabilities than non-shared clonotypes. The small number of donors limited the genetic and exposure-history diversity represented.

This clone was seen at least ten times. It lacks a known antigen. Per-base quality was not reported, and no clone a single base away is much larger than it. Sequenced sample: memory CD4+ T cells sorted from blood. In light of the paper, this sample's cell subset or site label describes: CD45RA-negative fraction. The TCR was taken from a man aged 25-45 years in good health. This sequence uses TRBV5-5 and TRBJ2-2; 7 bases in the junction line up with TRBD2. The CDR3 sequence is CASSLLASGGRSNTGELFF. The sequenced DNA is TGTGCCAGCAGCTTGTTGGCTAGCGGAGGCCGCTCAAACACCGGGGAGCTGTTTTTT.